Shown below are 9 T cell receptor beta chains from a single sample sequenced in a study of response to subunit inactivated influenza vaccine. Each CDR3 protein is one row after TCRdb ran MiXCR on the RT-PCR reads. The sample lists approximately 290,000 distinct CDR3 sequences, about 20% seen once, with 10% in the top ten. Specimen: PBMCs from blood, collected less than 22 months after vaccination. Source of these receptors: a man aged 50 to 69 who received an inactivated influenza vaccine.

The rearrangement uses TRBV19 and TRBJ2-1, with a possible D match to TRBD1 (6 bases). Germline lookup yields CDR1 LNHDA and CDR2 SQIVND (reference sequence). This CDR3 spans 13 amino acids. V was pared by 4 bases and J by 9 bases, with 13 bases between. CDR3 coding DNA: TGTGCCAGTAGTAGACCCGGGACAACTGAGCAGTTCTTC. Protein sequence: CASSRPGTTEQFF.

This clonotype was recorded a few times. This chain connects TRBV21-1 to TRBJ1-1; the table's D call, TRBD1, was not checked against the DNA. TRBV21-1 is a pseudogene. CDR3 length: 14 amino acids. CDR3: CASSIGRGPTEAFF. The DNA of the CDR3 is TGTGCCAGCAGCATAGGCAGGGGGCCCACTGAAGCTTTCTTT.

This clonotype has more than one count but fewer than ten. This chain connects TRBV5-1 to TRBJ2-3; 10 nucleotides line up with TRBD2. The CDR3 extends over 16 amino acids. The V segment lost 5 bases and the J segment 4 bases; nucleotides outside the gene matches: 10. The V gene's germline CDR1 is SGHRS and CDR2 YFSETQ. The DNA of the CDR3 is TGCGCCAGCAGTTCCTTAGCGGGAGGTTGGGCAGATACGCAGTATTTT. It specifies CASSSLAGGWADTQYF. The full variable domain, its missing parts supplied by reference TRBV5-1 and TRBJ2-3, is KAGVTQTPRYLIKTRGQQVTLSCSPISGHRSVSWYQQTPGQGLQFLFEYFSETQRNKGNFPGRFSGRQFSNSRSEMNVSTLELGDSALYLCASSSLAGGWADTQYFGPGTRLTVL.

The J gene is TRBJ1-5, the V gene TRBV6-1, with a weak D call TRBD1 (5 bases). Germline lookup yields CDR1 MNHNS and CDR2 SASEGT. V was shortened by 7 bases and J by 7 bases, with 23 bases between the two germline ends. There are 16 residues in the CDR3. The CDR3 nucleotides are TGTGCCAGCAAAGAAGAGGTAGGGGTAAAGTGGCAGCCCCAGCATTTT. Translated, it gives CASKEEVGVKWQPQHF.

The V gene is TRBV3-1, the J gene TRBJ1-1; D is perhaps TRBD1 (5 bases). Germline V gives CDR1 LGHDT, CDR2 YNNKEL (reference sequence). Trimming took off 6 bases at V and 5 bases at J, with 16 bases between the two ends. There are 14 residues in the CDR3. CDR3 nucleotide sequence: TGTGCCAGCAGACGGTCCGGGGCTGGGACTGAAGCTTTCTTT. Amino acids: CASRRSGAGTEAFF.

There are a few counts of this clonotype. The rearrangement joins TRBV5-1 to TRBJ1-1, with D perhaps matching TRBD1 (6 bases). This CDR3 has 15 amino acids. Germline V CDR1 and CDR2: SGHRS, YFSETQ. V lost 4 bases and J lost 4, with 17 bases in between. CDR3 sequence: CASSPLEGGGTEAFF. Written as DNA, the CDR3 is TGCGCCAGCAGCCCTCTTGAGGGAGGGGGCACTGAAGCTTTCTTT.

This clonotype has more than one count but fewer than ten. The V and J genes are TRBV24-1 and TRBJ2-1; D perhaps matches TRBD1 (5 bases). Germline-derived CDR1 and CDR2 are KGHDR and SFDVKD. This CDR3 region has 14 residues. V was pared by 4 bases and J by 5 bases, with 11 bases between. CDR3: CATSDPAGNNEQFF. CDR3 nucleotide sequence: TGTGCCACCAGTGACCCGGCAGGGAACAATGAGCAGTTCTTC.

This chain uses TRBV7-9 with TRBJ1-2; D is uncertain. V was cut by 1 base and J by 5 bases, with 8 bases left in between. The germline CDR1 and CDR2 sequences are SEHNR and FQNEAQ (reference sequence). CDR3 length equals 13 residues. CDR3 sequence reads: CASSLVSTYGYTF. For the CDR3, the DNA is TGTGCCAGCAGCTTAGTCTCTACGTATGGCTACACCTTC.

A few counts support this clonotype. J is TRBJ1-5 and V is TRBV2, with TRBD1 identical over 9 bases. Germline trimming cut 8 bases from V and 5 bases from J; bases unmatched to any gene: 4. Germline V lookup: CDR1 SNHLY, CDR2 FYNNEI. This CDR3 comprises 13 residues. The DNA of the CDR3 is TGTGCCAGCGGGACAGGGTCGCATCAGCCCCAGCATTTT. This sequence encodes CASGTGSHQPQHF.